In this sample, the clone carrying this T cell receptor (beta chain) turned up a few times. The sample belongs to a study of cytomegalovirus exposure and HLA in healthy donors. Use of 60 Vbeta and 13 Jbeta primers characterized the PCR. Data came from immunoSEQ multiplex PCR; TCRdb stores just in-frame clones and leaves some out. The sample carries about 240,000 clones, around 78% recorded once. This clonotype was obtained from a boy younger than 18 in good health and CMV-seronegative. The specimen was PBMCs.

CDR3 amino acids: CASSEAGLGIGGYTF. CDR3 sequence (DNA): TGTGCCAGCAGTGAGGCAGGGTTAGGTATCGGTGGCTACACCTTC. The chain has TRBV2 and TRBJ1-2; D might be TRBD1 (5 bases). Looked up from germline, CDR1 is SNHLY and CDR2 is FYNNEI. The CDR3 totals 15 residues. V was trimmed by 3 bases and J by 7 bases, leaving 18 bases between them.